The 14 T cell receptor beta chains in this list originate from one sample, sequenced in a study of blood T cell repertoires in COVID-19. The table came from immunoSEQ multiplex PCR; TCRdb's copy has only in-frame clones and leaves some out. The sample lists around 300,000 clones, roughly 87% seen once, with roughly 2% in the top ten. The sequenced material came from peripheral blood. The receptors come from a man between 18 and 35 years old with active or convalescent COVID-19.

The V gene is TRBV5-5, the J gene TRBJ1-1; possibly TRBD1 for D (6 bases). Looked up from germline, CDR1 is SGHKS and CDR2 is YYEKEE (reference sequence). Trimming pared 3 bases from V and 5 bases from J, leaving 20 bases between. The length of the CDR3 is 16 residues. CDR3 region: CASSWGGTGTGTEAFF. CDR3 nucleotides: TGTGCCAGCAGCTGGGGGGGAACAGGGACGGGAACTGAAGCTTTCTTT.

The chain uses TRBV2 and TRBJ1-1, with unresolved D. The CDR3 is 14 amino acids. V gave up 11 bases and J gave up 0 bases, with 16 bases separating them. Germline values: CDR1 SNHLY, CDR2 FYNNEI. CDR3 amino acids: CAAGGVSLNTEAFF. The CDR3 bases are TGTGCCGCCGGAGGCGTCAGCTTGAACACTGAAGCTTTCTTT. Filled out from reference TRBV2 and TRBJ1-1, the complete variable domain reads EPEVTQTPSHQVTQMGQEVILRCVPISNHLYFYWYRQILGQKVEFLVSFYNNEISEKSEIFDDQFSVERPDGSNFTLKIRSTKLEDSAMYFCAAGGVSLNTEAFFGQGTRLTVV.

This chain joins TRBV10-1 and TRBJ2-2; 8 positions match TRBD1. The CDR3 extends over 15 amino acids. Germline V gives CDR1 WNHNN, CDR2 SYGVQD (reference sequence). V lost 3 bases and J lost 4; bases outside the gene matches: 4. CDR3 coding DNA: TGCGCCAGCAGTGAAGGACAGGGTGGCACCGGGGAGCTGTTTTTT. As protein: CASSEGQGGTGELFF.

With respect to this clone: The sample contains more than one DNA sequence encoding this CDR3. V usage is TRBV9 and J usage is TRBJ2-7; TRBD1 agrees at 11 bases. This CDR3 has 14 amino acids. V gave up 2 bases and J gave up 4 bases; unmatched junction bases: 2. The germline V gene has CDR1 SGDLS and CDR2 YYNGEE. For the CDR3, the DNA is TGTGCCAGCAGCGTCGGACAGGGGGCTTACGAGCAGTACTTC. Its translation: CASSVGQGAYEQYF.

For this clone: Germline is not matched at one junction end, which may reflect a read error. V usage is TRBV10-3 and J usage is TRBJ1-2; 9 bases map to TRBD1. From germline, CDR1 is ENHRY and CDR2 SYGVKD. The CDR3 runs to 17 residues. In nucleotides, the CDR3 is TGTGCCATCACTGACCCCACTCGACAGGGGGATGTCTATAGCTACACCTTC. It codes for CAITDPTRQGDVYSYTF.

The CDR3 nucleotides are TGTGCCAGCAGTGAAGCGACGGGACAGATCTATGGCTACACCTTC. Residues: CASSEATGQIYGYTF. The genes are TRBV2 and TRBJ1-2; 7 bases fit TRBD1. V gave up 0 bases and J gave up 4 bases; unmatched junction bases: 5. Germline V CDR1 and CDR2: SNHLY, FYNNEI. The CDR3 covers 15 residues. Based on the CDR3 plus reference TRBV2 and TRBJ1-2, the full variable domain is EPEVTQTPSHQVTQMGQEVILRCVPISNHLYFYWYRQILGQKVEFLVSFYNNEISEKSEIFDDQFSVERPDGSNFTLKIRSTKLEDSAMYFCASSEATGQIYGYTFGSGTRLTVV.

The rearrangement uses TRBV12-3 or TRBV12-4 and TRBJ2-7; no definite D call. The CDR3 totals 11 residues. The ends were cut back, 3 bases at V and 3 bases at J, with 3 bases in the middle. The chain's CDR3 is CASSFFYEQYF. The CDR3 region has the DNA TGTGCCAGCAGTTTCTTCTACGAGCAGTACTTC.

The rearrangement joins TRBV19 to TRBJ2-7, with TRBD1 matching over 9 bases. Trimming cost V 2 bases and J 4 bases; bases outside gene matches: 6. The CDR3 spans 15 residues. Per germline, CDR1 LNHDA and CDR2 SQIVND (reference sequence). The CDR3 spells CASSIWGQGKYEQYF. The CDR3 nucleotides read TGTGCCAGTAGTATATGGGGACAGGGAAAATACGAGCAGTACTTC.

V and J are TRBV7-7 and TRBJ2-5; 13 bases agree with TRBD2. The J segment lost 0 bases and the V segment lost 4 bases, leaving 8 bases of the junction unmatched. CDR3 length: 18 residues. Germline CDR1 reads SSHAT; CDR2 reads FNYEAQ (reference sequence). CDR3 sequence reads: CASSWRLTSGGHQETQYF. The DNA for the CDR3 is TGTGCCAGCAGCTGGCGATTGACTAGCGGGGGGCACCAAGAGACCCAGTACTTC. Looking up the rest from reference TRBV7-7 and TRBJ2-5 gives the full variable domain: GAGVSQSPRYKVTKRGQDVTLRCDPISSHATLYWYQQALGQGPEFLTYFNYEAQPDKSGLPSDRFSAERPEGSISTLTIQRTEQRDSAMYRCASSWRLTSGGHQETQYFGPGTRLLVL.

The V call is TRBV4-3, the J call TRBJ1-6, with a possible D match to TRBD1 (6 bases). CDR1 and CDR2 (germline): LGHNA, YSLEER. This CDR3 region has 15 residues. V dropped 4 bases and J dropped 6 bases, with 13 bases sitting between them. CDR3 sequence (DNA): TGCGCCAGCAGCCCAGCGGACAGATCTAATTCACCCCTCCACTTT. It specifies CASSPADRSNSPLHF.

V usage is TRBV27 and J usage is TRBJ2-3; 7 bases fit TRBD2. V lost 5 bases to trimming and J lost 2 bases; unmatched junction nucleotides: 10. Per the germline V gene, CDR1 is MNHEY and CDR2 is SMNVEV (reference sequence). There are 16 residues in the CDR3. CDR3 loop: CASSPLPGGDTDTQYF. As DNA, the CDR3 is TGTGCCAGCAGTCCCCTGCCGGGAGGTGACACAGATACGCAGTATTTT.

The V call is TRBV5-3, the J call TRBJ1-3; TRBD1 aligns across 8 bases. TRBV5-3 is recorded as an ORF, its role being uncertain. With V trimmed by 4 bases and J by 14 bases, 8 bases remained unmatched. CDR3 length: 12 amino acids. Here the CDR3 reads CARSEGRGQVYF. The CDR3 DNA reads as TGTGCCAGAAGCGAGGGACGGGGACAGGTATATTTT.

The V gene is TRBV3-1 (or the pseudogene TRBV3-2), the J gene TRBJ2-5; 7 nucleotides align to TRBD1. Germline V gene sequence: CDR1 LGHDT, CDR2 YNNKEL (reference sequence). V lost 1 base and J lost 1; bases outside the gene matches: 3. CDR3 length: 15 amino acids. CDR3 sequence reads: CASSQGTGIQETQYF. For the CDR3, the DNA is TGTGCCAGCAGCCAAGGGACAGGCATCCAAGAGACCCAGTACTTC.

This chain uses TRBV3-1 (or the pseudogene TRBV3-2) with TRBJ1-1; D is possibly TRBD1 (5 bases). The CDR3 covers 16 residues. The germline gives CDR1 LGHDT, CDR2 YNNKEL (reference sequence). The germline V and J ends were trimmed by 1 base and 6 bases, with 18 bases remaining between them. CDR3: CASSQAPYRGHAEAFF. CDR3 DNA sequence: TGTGCCAGCAGCCAAGCACCTTATAGGGGCCACGCTGAAGCTTTCTTT.